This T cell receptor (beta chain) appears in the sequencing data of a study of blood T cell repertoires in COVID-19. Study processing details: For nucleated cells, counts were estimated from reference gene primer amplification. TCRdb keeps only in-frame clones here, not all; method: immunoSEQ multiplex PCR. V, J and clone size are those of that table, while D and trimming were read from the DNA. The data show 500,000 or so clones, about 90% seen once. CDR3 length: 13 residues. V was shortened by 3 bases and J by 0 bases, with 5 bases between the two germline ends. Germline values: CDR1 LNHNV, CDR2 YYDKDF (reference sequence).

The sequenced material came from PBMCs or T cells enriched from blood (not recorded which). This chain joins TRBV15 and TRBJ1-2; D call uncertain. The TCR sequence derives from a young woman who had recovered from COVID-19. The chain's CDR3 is CATSRGANYGYTF. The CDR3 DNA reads TGTGCCACCAGCAGGGGAGCTAACTATGGCTACACCTTC.